A selection of T cell receptor beta chains follows, all from one sample in a study of shared clonotypes between healthy human individuals. The protocol was immunoSEQ multiplex PCR, while the TCRdb copy is restricted to in-frame clones and leaves out a portion. The sample records approximately 640,000 clones, more than 70% being singletons. The sample comprised memory CD4+ T cells sorted from blood. Source of these receptors: a woman aged 25 to 39 in good health. The CDR3 runs from the conserved cysteine through the conserved F or W. D genes are given only for firm matches. Only part of the rows carry a size: once, few, many, or a class if the clone is expanded.

d_gene	j_gene	v_gene	abundance	CDR3aa	CDR3nt
NA	TRBJ1-2	TRBV5-4	NA	CASSLFDLESYGYTF	TGTGCCAGCAGCTTGTTCGACCTTGAAAGCTATGGCTACACCTTC
NA	TRBJ2-1	TRBV27	NA	CASSSFQGNNEQFF	TGTGCCAGCAGTTCGTTTCAGGGCAACAATGAGCAGTTCTTC
NA	TRBJ1-1	TRBV21-1	many	CASSKETGGTEAFF	TGTGCCAGCAGCAAGGAAACAGGGGGCACTGAAGCTTTCTTT
NA	TRBJ2-1	TRBV19	NA	CASSIAAQARVEQFF	TGTGCCAGTAGTATAGCGGCTCAGGCCCGGGTAGAGCAGTTCTTC
TRBD1	TRBJ1-4	TRBV11-2	once	CASSSRAGGRETNEKLFF	TGTGCCAGCAGCTCGCGGGCAGGGGGTAGGGAAACTAATGAAAAACTGTTTTTT
NA	TRBJ2-7	TRBV5-4	NA	CASSLVCGMPYEQYF	TGTGCCAGCAGCTTGGTTTGCGGGATGCCTTACGAGCAGTACTTC
NA	TRBJ2-7	TRBV27	NA	CASSSLPGSSEQYF	TGTGCCAGCAGCTCTCTTCCAGGCTCAAGCGAGCAGTACTTC
NA	TRBJ1-2	TRBV15	NA	CATSRDLGTHGYTF	TGTGCCACCAGCAGAGATTTGGGGACGCATGGCTACACCTTC
NA	TRBJ2-7	TRBV7-5	NA	CVRSLVAGEYEQYF	TGTGTCAGAAGCTTAGTAGCGGGGGAATACGAGCAGTACTTC
TRBD1	TRBJ2-1	TRBV5-1	NA	CASSFQGVDEQFF	TGCGCCAGCAGCTTTCAGGGGGTCGATGAGCAGTTCTTC
TRBD2	TRBJ2-1	TRBV14	NA	CASSPLLYSGRANEQFF	TGTGCCAGCAGCCCATTGCTGTATAGCGGGAGGGCGAATGAGCAGTTCTTC
TRBD1	TRBJ1-5	TRBV5-5	NA	CASSFRQGAVQPQHF	TGTGCCAGCAGCTTCAGACAGGGGGCGGTTCAGCCCCAGCATTTT
NA	TRBJ1-4	TRBV18	NA	CASSPPNEKLFF	TGTGCCAGCTCACCACCGAATGAAAAACTGTTTTTT
TRBD1	TRBJ2-3	TRBV5-8	few	CASSPWTGGDTQYF	TGTGCCAGCAGCCCCTGGACAGGGGGGGATACGCAGTATTTT
TRBD2	TRBJ2-1	TRBV15	many	CATSRETSGRYNEQFF	TGTGCCACCAGCAGAGAGACTAGCGGGAGGTACAATGAGCAGTTCTTC
TRBD2	TRBJ2-1	TRBV5-1	many	CASSRTPLAGVSYNEQFF	TGCGCCAGCAGCCGAACACCACTAGCGGGAGTCTCCTACAATGAGCAGTTCTTC
NA	TRBJ2-5	TRBV14	NA	CASSQARQETQYF	TGTGCCAGCAGCCAAGCGAGACAAGAGACCCAGTACTTC
NA	TRBJ2-3	TRBV28	NA	CASTAPGFRTQYF	TGTGCCAGCACCGCGCCGGGGTTCCGGACGCAGTATTTT
NA	TRBJ2-6	TRBV5-4	NA	CASSLAGSGANVLTF	TGTGCCAGCAGCTTGGCGGGGTCCGGGGCCAACGTCCTGACTTTC
NA	TRBJ1-4	TRBV5-5	NA	CASSAFWGATNEKLFF	TGTGCCAGCAGCGCCTTTTGGGGGGCAACTAATGAAAAACTGTTTTTT
NA	TRBJ2-7	TRBV27	once	CASSQGTYEQYF	TGTGCCAGCAGCCAAGGGACCTACGAGCAGTACTTC
TRBD2	TRBJ2-1	TRBV7-9	NA	CASTDRLAGGGEQFF	TGTGCCAGCACCGATAGGCTAGCGGGAGGGGGGGAGCAGTTCTTC
TRBD2	TRBJ2-7	TRBV11-2	few	CASSLDLSKAGGSQYF	TGTGCCAGCAGCTTAGACCTCTCGAAGGCGGGAGGATCCCAGTACTTC
TRBD2	TRBJ2-2	TRBV6-1	NA	CASIGLAIAGELFF	TGTGCCAGCATAGGACTAGCCATAGCCGGGGAGCTGTTTTTT
NA	TRBJ1-2	TRBV5-1	NA	CASSSFTGDSNYGYTF	TGCGCCAGCAGCTCATTCACAGGAGACAGTAACTATGGCTACACCTTC
NA	TRBJ2-3	TRBV15	NA	CATSRGGISTDTQYF	TGTGCCACCAGCCGCGGTGGGATAAGCACAGATACGCAGTATTTT
NA	TRBJ2-3	TRBV18	few	CASSPVGRTDTQYF	TGTGCCAGCTCACCAGTCGGACGCACAGATACGCAGTATTTT
TRBD1	TRBJ2-7	TRBV5-1	NA	CASSRGDSRSYEQYF	TGCGCCAGCAGCCGTGGGGACAGTCGCTCCTACGAGCAGTACTTC
NA	TRBJ1-1	TRBV27	NA	CASSFRGENTEAFF	TGTGCCAGCAGTTTTCGGGGGGAGAACACTGAAGCTTTCTTT
NA	TRBJ1-4	TRBV12-1	NA	CASSSPRGLTEKLFF	TGTGCCAGCAGCTCCCCAAGGGGCCTCACTGAAAAACTGTTTTTT
NA	TRBJ2-5	TRBV18	few	CASTPPGREAQYF	TGTGCCAGCACACCACCGGGGAGAGAGGCCCAGTACTTC
TRBD2	TRBJ2-7	TRBV5-8	NA	CASSPNLLAGFYEQYF	TGTGCCAGCAGCCCAAACTTACTAGCGGGGTTTTACGAGCAGTACTTC
NA	TRBJ1-5	TRBV4-2	NA	CASGEGGQPQHF	TGTGCCAGCGGTGAGGGAGGCCAGCCCCAGCATTTT
NA	TRBJ1-2	TRBV27	NA	CASSPQYHYGYTF	TGTGCCAGCAGTCCTCAGTATCACTATGGCTACACCTTC
TRBD1	TRBJ2-6	TRBV19	NA	CASSLGQAGVLTF	TGTGCCAGTAGTTTGGGACAGGCCGGCGTCCTGACTTTC
NA	TRBJ2-2	TRBV2	NA	CASSERGNTGELFF	TGTGCCAGCAGTGAACGTGGGAACACCGGGGAGCTGTTTTTT
TRBD1	TRBJ1-2	TRBV19	NA	CASSRPGQGLRGYTF	TGTGCCAGTAGCCGACCCGGACAGGGGTTACGCGGCTACACCTTC
NA	TRBJ2-7	TRBV15	NA	CATGRDVAYEQYF	TGTGCCACCGGTCGGGACGTTGCCTACGAGCAGTACTTC
TRBD2	TRBJ2-2	TRBV7-2	NA	CASSPGLAANTGELFF	TGTGCCAGCAGCCCGGGACTAGCGGCAAACACCGGGGAGCTGTTTTTT
NA	TRBJ2-7	TRBV5-4	few	CASRKGPQGSYEQYF	TGTGCCAGCAGGAAGGGCCCCCAAGGGAGCTACGAGCAGTACTTC
TRBD1	TRBJ1-4	TRBV7-8	few	CASSQQGVVEKLFF	TGTGCCAGCAGCCAACAGGGGGTGGTTGAAAAACTGTTTTTT
NA	TRBJ1-1	TRBV7-2	NA	CASSIGVGRNTEAFF	TGTGCCAGCAGCATAGGGGTGGGAAGGAACACTGAAGCTTTCTTT
NA	TRBJ1-5	TRBV18	NA	CASSPNSGFSNQPQHF	TGTGCCAGCTCACCAAACTCAGGGTTTAGCAATCAGCCCCAGCATTTT
NA	TRBJ2-7	TRBV14	few	CASSQRTVSYEQYF	TGTGCCAGCAGCCAACGGACAGTCTCCTACGAGCAGTACTTC